This paragraph covers one TCR beta chain sequence. These data come from a study of cytomegalovirus exposure and HLA in healthy donors. V lost 5 bases, J lost 3 bases, and 7 bases lay in between. The CDR3 is 12 amino acids. In germline, CDR1 is SEHNR, CDR2 FQNEAQ (reference sequence). The PCR made use of 60 Vbeta and 13 Jbeta primers. The protocol was immunoSEQ multiplex PCR, while the TCRdb copy is restricted to in-frame clones and leaves out a portion. The sample includes some 150,000 clones, 70% to 80% of them seen just once. This chain uses TRBV7-9 with TRBJ1-2; possibly TRBD1 for D (6 bases). The TCR comes from a man between 25 and 39 years old in good health and CMV-seropositive. Sequenced input: PBMCs. In nucleotides, the CDR3 is TGTGCCAGCAGCAGGACAGACTATGGCTACACCTTC. Its protein is CASSRTDYGYTF.